Each of the 24 T cell receptor beta chains below was sequenced from the same sample in a study of a mutant IDH1 vaccine in newly diagnosed glioma. These receptors have no known antigen. Clones were read by immunoSEQ multiplex PCR, and TCRdb kept only the in-frame ones, dropping some. The data show 20,000 to 30,000 clones, with about four fifths seen just once and roughly 3.8% held by the top ten. This sample's time point: week 47, end of study. Doses of 300 ug of mutant IDH1 20-mer peptide were given with topical imiquimod. Sequencing used PBMCs, obtained from a glioma patient whose treatment included an IDH1 peptide vaccine. These TCRs come from a man aged 40-50 years with glioma. Some clones in this sample may be carry-over from other donors' samples.

In this sample, this clone is medium-sized. The chain is built from TRBV10-2 and TRBJ1-5; 8 nucleotides align to TRBD1. CDR1 and CDR2 from the germline V gene are WSHSY and SAAADI. V shed 8 bases and J 5 bases; nucleotides not matched to a gene: 11. The CDR3 spans 15 residues. In DNA form, the CDR3 reads TGCGCCAGCTCCCTAGGCAGGGGGCGAGATCAGCCCCAGCATTTT. Protein sequence: CASSLGRGRDQPQHF.

There are a few counts of this clone. The rearrangement links TRBV5-4 to TRBJ2-6; D ambiguous. The CDR3 length is 13 residues. V was pared by 9 bases and J by 2 bases, with 9 bases between. Germline lookup yields CDR1 SGHNT and CDR2 YYREEE (reference sequence). The CDR3 DNA reads as TGTGCCACTCATCGTCCTGGGGCCAACGTCCTGACTTTC. Translation: CATHRPGANVLTF.

The chain carries TRBV14 and TRBJ1-2; D might be TRBD1 (5 bases). V dropped 2 bases and J dropped 8 bases, with 15 bases sitting between them. Germline lookup yields CDR1 SGHDN and CDR2 FVKESK. This CDR3 contains 14 residues. The CDR3 sequence is CASSQSGRRRGYTF. The CDR3 nucleotides read TGTGCCAGCAGCCAATCGGGACGCCGGAGGGGCTACACCTTC. Looking up the rest from reference TRBV14 and TRBJ1-2 gives the full variable domain: EAGVTQFPSHSVIEKGQTVTLRCDPISGHDNLYWYRRVMGKEIKFLLHFVKESKQDESGMPNNRFLAERTGGTYSTLKVQPAELEDSGVYFCASSQSGRRRGYTFGSGTRLTVV.

V gene TRBV5-1 combines with J gene TRBJ2-1; 11 nucleotides match TRBD1. V shed 4 bases, J shed 2 bases, and the junction held 5 bases outside the gene matches. The CDR3 runs 16 residues. The V gene's germline CDR1 is SGHRS and CDR2 YFSETQ. CDR3 amino acids: CASSPGQGAPYNEQFF. The CDR3, as DNA: TGCGCCAGCAGCCCCGGACAGGGGGCCCCCTACAATGAGCAGTTCTTC.

This chain connects TRBV5-1 to TRBJ2-5, with D unresolved. Germline CDR1 reads SGHRS; CDR2 reads YFSETQ. Trimming took off 3 bases at V and 1 base at J, with 1 base between the two ends. This CDR3 spans 11 amino acids. This CDR3 is CASSSQETQYF. The DNA for the CDR3 is TGCGCCAGCAGCTCCCAAGAGACCCAGTACTTC.

The chain joins TRBV6-5 to TRBJ1-2; D gene unclear. Trimming stripped 0 bases from V and 4 bases from J, with 3 bases between. CDR1 MNHEY and CDR2 SVGAGI come from the germline V gene. The CDR3 runs 12 residues. CDR3 DNA sequence: TGTGCCAGCAGTTACTCCGGCTATGGCTACACCTTC. Its protein product is CASSYSGYGYTF.

V usage is TRBV27 and J usage is TRBJ2-2; D is uncertain. Germline lookup yields CDR1 MNHEY and CDR2 SMNVEV (reference sequence). V lost 4 bases and J lost 5, with 8 bases in between. The CDR3 is 13 amino acids. The CDR3 sequence: CASSSYPTGELFF. In DNA, the CDR3 is TGTGCCAGCAGTTCCTATCCTACCGGGGAGCTGTTTTTT.

The rearrangement links TRBV7-9 to TRBJ2-7; D perhaps matches TRBD1 (6 bases). The CDR3 extends over 12 amino acids. Trimming pared 6 bases from V and 6 bases from J, leaving 12 bases between. Germline CDR1 SEHNR, CDR2 FQNEAQ (reference sequence). The chain's CDR3 is CASRQGLGEQYF. The CDR3 DNA follows: TGTGCCAGCAGACAGGGTCTCGGCGAGCAGTACTTC.

This chain connects TRBV27 to TRBJ2-1, with D hard to call. V lost 5 bases and J lost 5, with 7 bases in between. The germline CDR1 and CDR2 sequences are MNHEY and SMNVEV (reference sequence). This CDR3 comprises 12 residues. This chain's CDR3 is CASSDPNNEQFF. CDR3 nucleotides: TGTGCCAGCAGTGATCCCAACAATGAGCAGTTCTTC.

The chain employs TRBV7-8 and TRBJ1-5, with D hard to call. Germline-derived CDR1 and CDR2 are SGHVS and FQNEAQ. This CDR3 contains 13 residues. Trimming shortened V by 1 base and J by 5 bases, and 6 bases separated the two germline ends. The chain's CDR3 is CASSLGDDQPQHF. CDR3 in DNA: TGTGCCAGCAGCTTAGGTGACGATCAGCCCCAGCATTTT.

V usage is TRBV5-1 and J usage is TRBJ2-3; D is ambiguous. V was cut by 0 bases and J by 1 base, with 9 bases left in between. This CDR3 comprises 15 residues. Germline CDR1 is SGHRS and CDR2 is YFSETQ. For the CDR3, the DNA is TGCGCCAGCAGCTTGGACGGTCTGCGCACAGATACGCAGTATTTT. It translates to CASSLDGLRTDTQYF.

The count of this clone is one. The chain joins TRBV21-1 to TRBJ1-1. TRBV21-1 is given as a pseudogene. This CDR3 is built from 9 residues. This CDR3 reads CASSKEAFF. The CDR3 DNA is TGTGCCAGCAGCAAAGAAGCTTTCTTT.

The rearrangement joins TRBV18 to TRBJ1-1; D possibly corresponds to TRBD1 (5 bases). Germline V lookup: CDR1 KGHSH, CDR2 LQKENI. V was trimmed by 1 base and J by 6 bases, leaving 12 bases between them. The CDR3 runs to 14 residues. This chain's CDR3 is CASSPLQGAAEAFF. The CDR3 DNA sequence: TGTGCCAGCTCACCACTTCAGGGCGCGGCTGAAGCTTTCTTT. Using reference TRBV18 and TRBJ1-1 for the parts outside the CDR3, the full variable domain is NAGVMQNPRHLVRRRGQEARLRCSPMKGHSHVYWYRQLPEEGLKFMVYLQKENIIDESGMPKERFSAEFPKEGPSILRIQQVVRGDSAAYFCASSPLQGAAEAFFGQGTRLTVV.

The rearrangement links TRBV5-6 to TRBJ1-2; 7 bases are a match to TRBD1. CDR3 size: 14 residues. The ends lost 1 base at V and 4 bases at J; junction bases unmatched: 4. Germline-derived CDR1 and CDR2 are SGHDT and YYEEEE. The CDR3 bases are TGTGCCAGCAGCTTGACAGGGGAGGGCTATGGCTACACCTTC. It codes for CASSLTGEGYGYTF.

The V call is TRBV27, the J call TRBJ2-3; D might be TRBD1 (6 bases). The germline CDR1 and CDR2 sequences are MNHEY and SMNVEV (reference sequence). The CDR3 has 12 amino acids. Trimming shortened V by 7 bases and J by 4 bases, and 9 bases separated the two germline ends. The CDR3 nucleotides are TGTGCCAGCAATCAGGGGTCAGATACGCAGTATTTT. This translates into CASNQGSDTQYF.

The CDR3: CASSQFSYEQYF. DNA of the CDR3: TGTGCCAGCAGCCAATTCTCCTACGAGCAGTACTTC. The J gene is TRBJ2-7, the V gene TRBV14; no definite D call. This CDR3 has 12 residues. The V end was cut by 2 bases, the J end by 0 bases, with 2 bases between. Germline CDR1 reads SGHDN; CDR2 reads FVKESK.

The chain joins TRBV5-1 to TRBJ1-2; D ambiguous. The CDR3 loop spans 15 amino acids. The ends were cut back, 0 bases at V and 4 bases at J, with 13 bases in the middle. Germline CDR1 is SGHRS and CDR2 is YFSETQ. CDR3: CASSLVPDGRYGYTF. The CDR3 DNA follows: TGCGCCAGCAGCTTGGTCCCCGACGGTCGCTATGGCTACACCTTC.

V and J are TRBV5-4 and TRBJ1-2; 7 nucleotides line up with TRBD1. The CDR3 consists of 15 residues. Germline trimming cut 4 bases from V and 5 bases from J; bases unmatched to any gene: 11. CDR1 and CDR2 (germline): SGHNT, YYREEE (reference sequence). Here the CDR3 DNA reads TGTGCCAGCAGCCAGCGACAGGCAGGGGGGTATGGCTACACCTTC. Residues: CASSQRQAGGYGYTF. The whole variable domain, remainder taken from reference TRBV5-4 and TRBJ1-2, is ETGVTQSPTHLIKTRGQQVTLRCSSQSGHNTVSWYQQALGQGPQFIFQYYREEENGRGNFPPRFSGLQFPNYSSELNVNALELDDSALYLCASSQRQAGGYGYTFGSGTRLTVV.

V and J are TRBV18 and TRBJ2-1; D tentatively reads TRBD1 or TRBD2 (5 bases each). The V end was cut by 6 bases, the J end by 0 bases, with 12 bases between. This CDR3 has 15 residues. Looked up from germline, CDR1 is KGHSH and CDR2 is LQKENI. The CDR3 DNA is TGTGCCAGCTCCCCGGGGCAGCTCTCCTACAATGAGCAGTTCTTC. It encodes CASSPGQLSYNEQFF.

The chain combines TRBV11-2 with TRBJ2-5; TRBD1 matches 7 bases. The germline gives CDR1 SGHAT, CDR2 FQNNGV. Trimming took 1 base from V and 2 from J; bases not matched to a gene: 7. The CDR3 totals 16 residues. The CDR3 reads CASSLGGGPKQETQYF. CDR3 sequence (DNA): TGTGCCAGCAGCTTAGGAGGGGGCCCAAAACAAGAGACCCAGTACTTC.

This sequence joins TRBV6-5 and TRBJ1-6, with unresolved D. Germline V gene data show CDR1 as MNHEY and CDR2 as SVGAGI. The V end lost 5 bases, the J end lost 7 bases, and 12 bases lay between the germline ends. CDR3 size: 14 residues. The CDR3 here is CASSPYIENSPLHF. Written as DNA, the CDR3 is TGTGCCAGCAGTCCCTATATCGAGAATTCACCCCTCCACTTT.

The gene calls are TRBV5-3 and TRBJ2-7, with unresolved D. TRBV5-3 is placed among ORFs of uncertain function. V gave up 2 bases and J gave up 4 bases, with 16 bases separating them. The length of the CDR3 is 15 residues. CDR3 sequence: CARSFPSREVYEQYF. CDR3 DNA: TGTGCCAGAAGCTTCCCCAGCCGAGAGGTTTACGAGCAGTACTTC.

V and J are TRBV30 and TRBJ2-7, with D possibly TRBD2 on 6 matching bases. CDR1 is GTSNPN and CDR2 is SVGIG in the germline V gene (reference sequence). The V end was cut by 0 bases, the J end by 6 bases, with 12 bases between. The CDR3 length is 13 residues. CDR3 in amino acids: CAWSVMGGREQYF. The CDR3 DNA is TGTGCCTGGAGTGTAATGGGGGGACGCGAGCAGTACTTC. Supplemented by reference TRBV30 and TRBJ2-7, the full variable domain reads SQTIHQWPATLVQPVGSPLSLECTVEGTSNPNLYWYRQAAGRGLQLLFYSVGIGQISSEVPQNLSASRPQDRQFILSSKKLLLSDSGFYLCAWSVMGGREQYFGPGTRLTVT.

The CDR3 spells CASISEGHASSPLHF. The DNA of the CDR3 is TGTGCCAGCATCTCCGAAGGGCACGCGTCTTCACCCCTCCACTTT. The V call is TRBV28, the J call TRBJ1-6; D is ambiguous. V dropped 7 bases and J dropped 9 bases, with 19 bases sitting between them. The CDR3 has 15 amino acids. CDR1 and CDR2 from the germline V gene are MDHEN and SYDVKM.